The rows below give T cell receptor beta chains drawn from one sample of a study of identical twins. One entry per CDR3 protein, called by TCRdb with MiXCR from the 5' RACE reads. The repertoire has 250,000 or so distinct CDR3 sequences, approximately 8.3% of them found once; the top ten carry over 2.5%. This sample was also put to use in a study of yellow fever vaccine responses in identical twins.

Sequenced sample: CD8+ T cells sorted from blood. These receptors all stem from a young woman in good health. CDR3s include the opening cysteine and the closing phenylalanine or tryptophan. Fields, in order: V gene, CDR3 protein.

v_gene: TRBV4-3
CDR3aa: CASSQDGQGPSNQPQHF

v_gene: TRBV7-9
CDR3aa: CASSSRGGPVNEQFF

v_gene: TRBV7-9
CDR3aa: CALSGGYTDTQYF

v_gene: TRBV11-2
CDR3aa: CASSLDRRTAYEQYF

v_gene: TRBV6-5
CDR3aa: CASSSYGVAGNTGELFF

v_gene: TRBV12-3/TRBV12-4
CDR3aa: CASSPIAGDLETQYF

v_gene: TRBV5-1
CDR3aa: CASSLGQLEYEQYF

v_gene: TRBV7-6
CDR3aa: CASSDTGQPYEQYF

v_gene: TRBV4-3
CDR3aa: CASSQDTVHGYTF

v_gene: TRBV3-1
CDR3aa: CASSPPGSNTGELFF

v_gene: TRBV9
CDR3aa: CASSVGGQTEAFF

v_gene: TRBV12-3/TRBV12-4
CDR3aa: CASSLTGTGWETQYF

v_gene: TRBV6-2/TRBV6-3
CDR3aa: CASSAGTSGFEQYF

v_gene: TRBV4-1
CDR3aa: CASSQEGLAGNREQYF

v_gene: TRBV29-1
CDR3aa: CSVELAGVNTGELFF

v_gene: TRBV12-3/TRBV12-4
CDR3aa: CASSFRGITDTQYF

v_gene: TRBV6-1
CDR3aa: CASTGAGGFRNEQFF

v_gene: TRBV21-1
CDR3aa: CASSKTGVVDPGELFF